A selection of T cell receptor beta chains follows, all from one sample in a study of T cells after yellow fever vaccination. TCRdb recomputed calls from the 5' RACE reads with MiXCR, one row per CDR3 protein. The sample includes about 320,000 distinct CDR3 sequences, 3.5% to 4.5% of them seen just once. The sequences come from PBMCs, collected 15 days after the yellow fever booster vaccination. These receptors originate from a man aged 18 to 29 who received the YFV17D yellow fever vaccine. CDR3s include the opening cysteine and the closing phenylalanine or tryptophan. The D gene is left open where the match is weak. Only some rows state a clone size, as once, few, many or a class for expanded clones.

j_gene: TRBJ2-3; abundance: many; d_gene: TRBD2; v_gene: TRBV4-3; CDR3aa: CASSLSLAGGLTDTQYF; CDR3nt: TGCGCCAGCAGCCTCTCCCTAGCGGGGGGCCTCACAGATACGCAGTATTTT
j_gene: TRBJ1-4; abundance: -; d_gene: -; v_gene: TRBV20-1; CDR3aa: CSARDWDKTPEKLFF; CDR3nt: TGCAGTGCTAGAGATTGGGACAAAACCCCAGAAAAACTGTTTTTT
j_gene: TRBJ1-4; abundance: few; d_gene: -; v_gene: TRBV7-9; CDR3aa: CASSLAAGGKLFF; CDR3nt: TGTGCCAGCAGCCTAGCCGCCGGGGGAAAACTGTTTTTT
j_gene: TRBJ2-1; abundance: many; d_gene: TRBD2; v_gene: TRBV25-1; CDR3aa: CASSHPAGGGAYEQFF; CDR3nt: TGTGCCAGCAGTCATCCCGCAGGCGGGGGGGCCTATGAGCAGTTCTTC
j_gene: TRBJ1-2; abundance: many; d_gene: -; v_gene: TRBV6-4; CDR3aa: CASSDGGSNYGYTF; CDR3nt: TGTGCCAGCAGTGACGGGGGCTCAAACTATGGCTACACCTTC
j_gene: TRBJ2-7; abundance: many; d_gene: -; v_gene: TRBV5-5; CDR3aa: CASSQWTPEQYF; CDR3nt: TGTGCCAGCAGCCAATGGACACCCGAGCAGTACTTC
j_gene: TRBJ2-7; abundance: few; d_gene: -; v_gene: TRBV7-9; CDR3aa: CASSLAVLKMGTVNEQYF; CDR3nt: TGTGCCAGCAGCTTAGCGGTATTGAAAATGGGAACAGTAAACGAGCAGTACTTC
j_gene: TRBJ2-5; abundance: -; d_gene: -; v_gene: TRBV9; CDR3aa: CASSVELGPGTQYF; CDR3nt: TGTGCCAGCAGCGTAGAGTTGGGTCCGGGGACCCAGTACTTC
j_gene: TRBJ1-1; abundance: -; d_gene: TRBD1; v_gene: TRBV20-1; CDR3aa: CSGWDARGYTEAFF; CDR3nt: TGCAGTGGATGGGACGCCAGGGGGTACACTGAAGCTTTCTTT
j_gene: TRBJ1-2; abundance: -; d_gene: -; v_gene: TRBV28; CDR3aa: CATRRLDYGYTF; CDR3nt: TGTGCCACCCGGAGGTTGGACTATGGCTACACCTTC
j_gene: TRBJ2-1; abundance: few; d_gene: TRBD2; v_gene: TRBV2; CDR3aa: CASRGLAGGPSKYNEQFF; CDR3nt: TGTGCCAGCAGGGGACTAGCGGGGGGCCCCTCCAAATACAATGAGCAGTTCTTC
j_gene: TRBJ2-5; abundance: many; d_gene: -; v_gene: TRBV6-6; CDR3aa: CASSPIGDKGRETQYF; CDR3nt: TGTGCCAGCAGCCCCATCGGCGACAAAGGGAGAGAGACCCAGTACTTC
j_gene: TRBJ2-3; abundance: many; d_gene: TRBD2; v_gene: TRBV7-2; CDR3aa: CASSSERGVRTQYF; CDR3nt: TGTGCCAGCAGCTCTGAGCGGGGGGTCCGTACGCAGTATTTT
j_gene: TRBJ1-6; abundance: few; d_gene: -; v_gene: TRBV2; CDR3aa: CASSLDWSSYNSPLHF; CDR3nt: TGTGCCAGCAGTTTAGACTGGAGCTCCTATAATTCACCCCTCCACTTT
j_gene: TRBJ2-1; abundance: many; d_gene: TRBD1; v_gene: TRBV5-6; CDR3aa: CASSLLLTGFDEQFF; CDR3nt: TGTGCCAGCAGCCTCCTCCTGACAGGGTTCGATGAGCAGTTCTTC
j_gene: TRBJ2-2; abundance: many; d_gene: TRBD1; v_gene: TRBV7-2; CDR3aa: CASNLRDRRNTGELFF; CDR3nt: TGTGCCAGCAACCTCCGGGACAGAAGGAACACCGGGGAGCTGTTTTTT
j_gene: TRBJ2-5; abundance: -; d_gene: TRBD2; v_gene: TRBV4-1; CDR3aa: CASSLTVAGGQETQYF; CDR3nt: TGCGCCAGCAGCCTCACGGTGGCGGGGGGGCAGGAGACCCAGTACTTC
j_gene: TRBJ2-1; abundance: -; d_gene: -; v_gene: TRBV6-1; CDR3aa: CASRYTGYDEQFF; CDR3nt: TGTGCCAGCAGGTATACAGGGTACGATGAGCAGTTCTTC
j_gene: TRBJ2-7; abundance: many; d_gene: -; v_gene: TRBV29-1; CDR3aa: CSAAPGESYEQYF; CDR3nt: TGCAGCGCTGCCCCAGGGGAGTCCTACGAGCAGTACTTC
j_gene: TRBJ2-2; abundance: many; d_gene: -; v_gene: TRBV9; CDR3aa: CASSSRGTGTGELFF; CDR3nt: TGTGCCAGCAGCTCTCGGGGGACGGGGACCGGGGAGCTGTTTTTT